Presented here are 13 T cell receptor beta chains from one specimen sequenced in a study of a mutant IDH1 vaccine in newly diagnosed glioma. Time point in this sample: week 47, end of study. One vaccine dose held 300 ug of mutant IDH1 20-mer peptide and came with topical imiquimod. TCRdb's table, derived via immunoSEQ multiplex PCR, lists solely in-frame clones and lacks some. The profile shows about 85,000 clones, roughly 86% of them singletons. For these receptors, no antigen is known. The input for sequencing was PBMCs, taken from a glioma patient whose treatment included an IDH1 peptide vaccine. The source of these receptors is a woman in her forties or fifties with glioma.

V usage is TRBV4-2 and J usage is TRBJ2-3; D may be TRBD2 (6 bases). Germline CDR1 LGHNA, CDR2 YNFKEQ. The length of the CDR3 is 15 residues. Trimming took off 3 bases at V and 0 bases at J, with 10 bases between the two ends. Here the CDR3 reads CASSQERASTDTQYF. DNA for the CDR3: TGTGCCAGCAGCCAGGAGCGGGCCAGCACAGATACGCAGTATTTT.

Here the CDR3 DNA reads TGTGCCAGCAGCTTGGGGACTAGCTCCTACAATGAGCAGTTCTTC. Protein product: CASSLGTSSYNEQFF. This rearrangement joins TRBV5-6 to TRBJ2-1, with 7 bases lining up with TRBD2. The J segment lost 0 bases and the V segment lost 0 bases, leaving 0 bases of the junction unmatched. This CDR3 contains 15 residues. CDR1 and CDR2 from the germline V gene are SGHDT and YYEEEE.

This clone was detected only once. The V and J genes are TRBV2 and TRBJ2-1; D is uncertain. The CDR3 length is 12 residues. Germline assignment: CDR1 SNHLY and CDR2 FYNNEI. V dropped 4 bases and J dropped 8 bases, with 9 bases sitting between them. As DNA, the CDR3 is TGTGCCAGCAGTGGACGAATACATGAGCAGTTCTTC. This gives the protein CASSGRIHEQFF.

This clone has a single count. The chain is built from TRBV5-4 and TRBJ1-6, with TRBD1 matching 7 bases. V shed 4 bases and J 8 bases; nucleotides not matched to a gene: 9. This CDR3 region has 15 residues. CDR1 is SGHNT and CDR2 is YYREEE in the germline V gene (reference sequence). In DNA, the CDR3 is TGTGCCAGCAGCCGACAGGGAGGAATTGATTCACCCCTCCACTTT. Its protein product is CASSRQGGIDSPLHF.

The V gene is TRBV28, the J gene TRBJ1-2; D remains ambiguous. The V end lost 1 base, the J end lost 2 bases, and 5 bases lay between the germline ends. In germline, CDR1 is MDHEN, CDR2 SYDVKM. The CDR3 has 13 residues. CDR3 loop: CASSLLANYGYTF. The CDR3 nucleotides read TGTGCCAGCAGTTTATTAGCGAACTATGGCTACACCTTC.

This chain joins TRBV7-9 and TRBJ2-1; 11 bases line up with TRBD1. Germline V gives CDR1 SEHNR, CDR2 FQNEAQ (reference sequence). With 3 bases clipped from V and 3 bases from J, the junction kept 4 bases outside the gene matches. This CDR3 comprises 16 residues. CDR3 in DNA: TGTGCCAGCAGCTTGTCTGGGACAGGGGGCTACAATGAGCAGTTCTTC. It codes for CASSLSGTGGYNEQFF.

This clone came up a few times. The chain is built from TRBV19 and TRBJ1-5; 9 bases line up with TRBD1. CDR1 and CDR2 (germline): LNHDA, SQIVND (reference sequence). The CDR3 has 17 residues. V dropped 5 bases and J dropped 6; count of bases not matched to a gene: 14. CDR3 nucleotides: TGTGCCAGTAGTGCGCACTGGACAGGGGCAGGAGGTCAGCCCCAGCATTTT. As protein: CASSAHWTGAGGQPQHF. The full variable domain, with the rest looked up from reference TRBV19 and TRBJ1-5, is DGGITQSPKYLFRKEGQNVTLSCEQNLNHDAMYWYRQDPGQGLRLIYYSQIVNDFQKGDIAEGYSVSREKKESFPLTVTSAQKNPTAFYLCASSAHWTGAGGQPQHFGDGTRLSIL.

The V and J genes are TRBV6-8 and TRBJ2-7, with 8 positions matching TRBD1. Losses at the gene ends were 4 bases for V and 2 bases for J; bases not matched to a gene: 4. The CDR3 sequence is 14 residues long. CDR1 and CDR2 from the germline V gene are MNHGY and SAAAGT. The CDR3 loop reads CASSLDRATYEQYF. CDR3 DNA: TGTGCCAGCAGTTTGGACAGGGCCACCTACGAGCAGTACTTC.

The sample holds one count of this clone. The chain uses TRBV7-2 and TRBJ1-5; perhaps TRBD1 as D (6 bases). V was trimmed by 5 bases and J by 1 base, leaving 15 bases between them. The CDR3 extends over 16 amino acids. Germline V gives CDR1 SGHTA, CDR2 FQGNSA. The CDR3: CASSLEDRRSNQPQHF. In DNA, the CDR3 is TGTGCCAGCAGCCTAGAGGACAGACGGAGCAATCAGCCCCAGCATTTT.

CDR3 region: CASSLGIGAPYEQYF. The CDR3, as DNA: TGTGCCAGCAGCTTGGGTATAGGGGCCCCCTACGAGCAGTACTTC. The rearrangement links TRBV7-6 to TRBJ2-7, with a tentative D call TRBD1 (5 bases). The CDR3 has 15 amino acids. CDR1 and CDR2 from the germline V gene are SGHVS and FNYEAQ. Trimming removed 3 bases at V and 2 bases at J, with 14 bases between.

This clone appeared a single time. V usage is TRBV2 and J usage is TRBJ1-1, with 7 bases lining up with TRBD1. Per the germline V gene, CDR1 is SNHLY and CDR2 is FYNNEI. After removal of 7 bases from V and 7 bases from J, the junction contained 9 bases not matched to a gene. The CDR3 length is 13 residues. The CDR3 bases are TGTGCCAGCATATGGAAGGGGGCTGATGAAGCTTTCTTT. It yields the protein CASIWKGADEAFF.

The chain joins TRBV5-1 to TRBJ2-1; perhaps D is TRBD1 or TRBD2 (5 bases each). Trimming shortened V by 7 bases and J by 8 bases, and 25 bases separated the two germline ends. Germline-derived CDR1 and CDR2 are SGHRS and YFSETQ. The length of the CDR3 is 16 residues. This chain's CDR3 is CASARSEGRGLDEQFF. The CDR3 DNA reads TGCGCCAGCGCGAGATCAGAGGGGCGAGGATTGGATGAGCAGTTCTTC.

The genes are TRBV7-6 and TRBJ2-7; no clear D gene. Germline loops: CDR1 SGHVS, CDR2 FNYEAQ. Trimming removed 1 base from V and 5 bases from J, with 15 bases in between. The CDR3 is made up of 15 amino acids. The CDR3 loop is CASSLGTTPADEQYF. CDR3 coding DNA: TGTGCCAGCAGCTTAGGGACCACACCCGCCGACGAGCAGTACTTC.